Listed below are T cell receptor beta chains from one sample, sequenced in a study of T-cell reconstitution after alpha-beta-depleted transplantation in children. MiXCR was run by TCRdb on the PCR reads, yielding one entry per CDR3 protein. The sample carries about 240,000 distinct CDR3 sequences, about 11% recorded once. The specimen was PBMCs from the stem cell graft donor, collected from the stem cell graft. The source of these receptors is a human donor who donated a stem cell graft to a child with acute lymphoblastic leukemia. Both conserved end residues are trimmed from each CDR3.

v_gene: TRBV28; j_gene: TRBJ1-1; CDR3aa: ASSSTEARAF
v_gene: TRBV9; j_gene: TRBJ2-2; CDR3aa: ASSVDVGELF
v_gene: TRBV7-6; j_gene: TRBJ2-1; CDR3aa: ASGSGEGRGEQF
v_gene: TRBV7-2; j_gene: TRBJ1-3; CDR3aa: ASSPSRTGRNTIY
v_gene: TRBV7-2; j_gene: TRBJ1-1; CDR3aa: ASSTRTGGMAEAF
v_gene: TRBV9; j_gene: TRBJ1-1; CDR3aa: ASSVVQGGTEAF
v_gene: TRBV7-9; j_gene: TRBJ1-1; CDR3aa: ASSPSSEAF
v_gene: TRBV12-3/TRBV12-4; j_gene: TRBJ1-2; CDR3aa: ASSRLKEGYT
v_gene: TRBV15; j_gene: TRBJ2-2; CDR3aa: ATSRDRGHSGELF
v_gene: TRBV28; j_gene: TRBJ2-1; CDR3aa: ASSPPRTVVGGAGFYNEQF
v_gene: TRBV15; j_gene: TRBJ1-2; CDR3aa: ATSRDLLGNEHGYT
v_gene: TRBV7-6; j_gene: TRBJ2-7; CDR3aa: ASKLAGGYEQY
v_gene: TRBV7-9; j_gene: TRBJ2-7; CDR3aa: ASSPRGGESSYEQY
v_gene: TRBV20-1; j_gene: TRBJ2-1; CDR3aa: SAPPGNEQF
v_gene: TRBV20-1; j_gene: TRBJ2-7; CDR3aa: SLGTGGNYEQY
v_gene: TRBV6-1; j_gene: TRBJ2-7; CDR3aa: ASRERDSSLYEQY
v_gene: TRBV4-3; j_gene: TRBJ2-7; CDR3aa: ASSQSQAYEQY
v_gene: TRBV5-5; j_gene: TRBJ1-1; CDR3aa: ASSLRAVFRLNTEAF
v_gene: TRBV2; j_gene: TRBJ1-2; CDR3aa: ASSGNGEGYT
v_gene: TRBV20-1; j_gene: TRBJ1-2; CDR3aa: SAKEGGPYGYT
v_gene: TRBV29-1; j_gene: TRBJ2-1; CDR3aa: SALAGGHDNEQF
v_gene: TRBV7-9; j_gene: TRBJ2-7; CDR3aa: ASSLGRTGVNEQY